Below, one TCR beta chain is given with its context. Its antigen is still unknown. This entry belongs to a study of shared clonotypes between healthy human individuals. Study conclusions and caveats: Estimated clonotype richness was generally higher in naive than memory subsets.

Sequencing was at deep level. The method was immunoSEQ multiplex PCR; TCRdb's version includes in-frame clones alone and lacks a portion of them. The sample includes approximately 2.5 million clones, around nine tenths of them seen just once. All donors qualified as healthy HIV-negative adults and had experienced no recent acute infections or vaccinations. CDR1 and CDR2 from the germline V gene are SGHRS and YFSETQ. V lost 1 base and J 5 bases, leaving 10 bases between the germline ends. The CDR3 is made up of 15 amino acids. This TCR came from a man between 18 and 29 years old in good health. The material sequenced was naive CD4+ T cells sorted from blood. Subset meaning: CD45RA+ positively selected. V usage is TRBV5-1 and J usage is TRBJ1-6, with D possibly being TRBD1 (5 bases). CDR3 coding DNA: TGCGCCAGCAGCTTGTCGACCAGGGATAATTCACCCCTCCACTTT. Translating gives CASSLSTRDNSPLHF.